This T cell receptor beta chain is from a study of control samples from healthy donors and cancer patients. TCRdb keeps only in-frame clones here, not all; method: immunoSEQ multiplex PCR. The table records 80,000 to 100,000 clones, 70% to 80% of them present only once. The CDR3 is 15 residues long. J was trimmed by 0 bases and V by 7 bases; bases with no gene match: 8. Looked up from germline, CDR1 is SQVTM and CDR2 is ANQGSEA. This rearrangement joins TRBV29-1 to TRBJ1-1; TRBD1 aligns across 10 bases. Sequenced sample: blood. This clonotype was obtained from a woman aged 25 to 39 in good health. Written as DNA, the CDR3 is TGCAGCGGGTCGACAGGGGGCCTGATGAACACTGAAGCTTTCTTT. It translates to CSGSTGGLMNTEAFF.